The clone carrying this TCR beta chain showed up just once. Its antigen is not known. The sample is drawn from a study of shared clonotypes between healthy human individuals. Measured with immunoSEQ multiplex PCR; TCRdb has only the in-frame clones, and not every one. The sample holds hundreds of thousands of clones, approximately 79% seen once. There were only Caucasian adults among the donors, and all lived in Nashville, Tennessee. The CDR3 spans 12 residues. The V end lost 4 bases, the J end lost 6 bases, and 13 bases lay between the germline ends. Germline V gene data show CDR1 as SQVTM and CDR2 as ANQGSEA. Study-wide points: Despite large depth, sorted-subset datasets appeared incompletely sequenced.

The sequenced material came from memory CD4+ T cells sorted from blood. Sample subset: CD45RA-negative fraction. This receptor was taken from a woman under 40 in good health. J is TRBJ2-7 and V is TRBV29-1; D perhaps matches TRBD1 (5 bases). This chain's CDR3 is CSVAQAAAEQYF. The CDR3 nucleotides are TGCAGCGTTGCACAGGCGGCGGCCGAGCAGTACTTC.